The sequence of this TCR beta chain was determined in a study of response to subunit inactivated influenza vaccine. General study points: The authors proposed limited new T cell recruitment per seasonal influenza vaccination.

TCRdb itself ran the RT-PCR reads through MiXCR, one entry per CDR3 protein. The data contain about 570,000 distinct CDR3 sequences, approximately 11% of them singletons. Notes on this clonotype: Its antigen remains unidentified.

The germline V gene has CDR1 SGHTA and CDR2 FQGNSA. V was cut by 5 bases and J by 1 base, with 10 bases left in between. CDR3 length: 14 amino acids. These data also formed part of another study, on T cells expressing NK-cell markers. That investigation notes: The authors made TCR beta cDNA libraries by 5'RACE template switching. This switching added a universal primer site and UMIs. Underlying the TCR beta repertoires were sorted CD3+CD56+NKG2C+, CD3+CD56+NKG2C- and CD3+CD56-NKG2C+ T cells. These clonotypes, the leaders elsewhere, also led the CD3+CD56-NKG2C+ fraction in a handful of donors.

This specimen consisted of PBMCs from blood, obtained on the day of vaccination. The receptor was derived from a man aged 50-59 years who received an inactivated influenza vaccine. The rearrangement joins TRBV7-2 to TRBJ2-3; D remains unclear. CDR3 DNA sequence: TGTGCCAGCAGCCGTCGGGCCGGCACAGATACGCAGTATTTT. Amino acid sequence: CASSRRAGTDTQYF.